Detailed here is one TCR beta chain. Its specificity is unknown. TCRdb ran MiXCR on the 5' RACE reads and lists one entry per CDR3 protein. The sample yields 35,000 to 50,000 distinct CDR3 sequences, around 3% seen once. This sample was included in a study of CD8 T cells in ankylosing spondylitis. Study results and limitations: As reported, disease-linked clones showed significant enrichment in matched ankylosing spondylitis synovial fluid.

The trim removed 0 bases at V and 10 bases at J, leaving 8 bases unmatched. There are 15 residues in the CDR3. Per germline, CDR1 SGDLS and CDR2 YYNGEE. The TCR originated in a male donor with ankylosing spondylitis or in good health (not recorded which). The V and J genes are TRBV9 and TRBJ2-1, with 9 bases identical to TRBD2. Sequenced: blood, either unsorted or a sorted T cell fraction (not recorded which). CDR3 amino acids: CASSVGPAGGREQFF. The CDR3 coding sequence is TGTGCCAGCAGCGTAGGCCCAGCGGGGGGTCGGGAGCAGTTCTTC.